One sample yielded the 23 T cell receptor beta chains listed below, sequenced in a study of cytomegalovirus exposure and HLA in healthy donors. The PCR had 60 Vbeta and 13 Jbeta primers. The table came from immunoSEQ multiplex PCR; TCRdb's copy has only in-frame clones and leaves some out. The table includes 150,000 to 200,000 clones, about 85% detected once. Sequencing used PBMCs. These receptors came from a man aged 18 to 35 in good health and CMV-seropositive.

The chain combines TRBV9 with TRBJ1-2; D remains ambiguous. Looked up from germline, CDR1 is SGDLS and CDR2 is YYNGEE. V gave up 4 bases and J gave up 7 bases, with 17 bases separating them. The CDR3 spans 14 residues. The CDR3, as DNA: TGTGCCAGCAGCCCTCCGGCCTCGGCGGGTGGCTACACCTTC. This translates into CASSPPASAGGYTF.

The rearrangement joins TRBV5-1 to TRBJ2-3; 7 nucleotides align to TRBD2. The V segment lost 0 bases and the J segment 6 bases; nucleotides outside the gene matches: 7. This CDR3 spans 15 amino acids. In germline, CDR1 is SGHRS, CDR2 YFSETQ. This CDR3 reads CASSLVSGAGDTQYF. Here the CDR3 DNA reads TGCGCCAGCAGCTTGGTGAGCGGGGCGGGCGATACGCAGTATTTT.

This chain connects TRBV18 to TRBJ2-4, with D tentatively TRBD1 (5 bases). CDR1 KGHSH and CDR2 LQKENI come from the germline V gene. The V and J ends lost 4 bases and 2 bases respectively, with 12 bases between them. CDR3 length equals 15 residues. CDR3 sequence (DNA): TGTGCCAGCTCACTCCGACAGTATTCCAAAAACATTCAGTACTTC. As protein: CASSLRQYSKNIQYF.

This chain links TRBV4-1 with TRBJ2-7; a weak D match, TRBD2 (5 bases). V lost 5 bases to trimming and J lost 3 bases, with 14 bases between them. Germline V lookup: CDR1 MGHRA, CDR2 YSYEKL. The CDR3 totals 14 residues. The DNA of the CDR3 is TGCGCCAGCAGCAGTACCGGGAAGCACTACGAGCAGTACTTC. This sequence encodes CASSSTGKHYEQYF.

This chain joins TRBV15 and TRBJ2-3; D might be TRBD2 (7 bases). The V end lost 3 bases, the J end lost 5 bases, and 15 bases lay between the germline ends. Per germline, CDR1 LNHNV and CDR2 YYDKDF (reference sequence). CDR3 size: 15 residues. CDR3 sequence: CATSSRTAGQDTQYF. The CDR3 region has the DNA TGTGCCACCAGCAGTAGGACAGCGGGGCAAGATACGCAGTATTTT. Drawing the rest from reference TRBV15 and TRBJ2-3, the complete variable domain is DAMVIQNPRYQVTQFGKPVTLSCSQTLNHNVMYWYQQKSSQAPKLLFHYYDKDFNNEADTPDNFQSRRPNTSFCFLDIRSPGLGDTAMYLCATSSRTAGQDTQYFGPGTRLTVL.

The CDR3 DNA reads as TGTGCCAGCAGCCTGCAGGGTGCAACAGATACGCAGTATTTT. This gives the protein CASSLQGATDTQYF. V is TRBV7-3 and J is TRBJ2-3, with a possible D match to TRBD1 (5 bases). CDR1 is SGHTA, CDR2 FQGTGA, per germline. Trimming took 5 bases from V and 3 from J, leaving 12 bases between them. CDR3 size: 14 residues.

The chain combines TRBV5-6 with TRBJ2-7; 8 bases line up with TRBD1. Trimming took 2 bases from V and 2 from J; bases not matched to a gene: 9. CDR1 and CDR2 (germline): SGHDT, YYEEEE. The CDR3 consists of 16 residues. CDR3 sequence (DNA): TGTGCCAGCAGCTTTGGCGCGGCGACAGGGGCCTACGAGCAGTACTTC. Protein product: CASSFGAATGAYEQYF.

V is TRBV5-5 and J is TRBJ1-2; 7 nucleotides agree with TRBD1. The CDR3 totals 15 residues. The germline CDR1 and CDR2 sequences are SGHKS and YYEKEE (reference sequence). With 4 bases clipped from V and 1 base from J, the junction kept 7 bases outside the gene matches. CDR3 sequence: CASSKGQSNNYGYTF. The CDR3 DNA reads as TGTGCCAGCAGCAAGGGACAGTCTAATAACTATGGCTACACCTTC.

The J gene is TRBJ1-2, the V gene TRBV29-1; D unresolved. The CDR3 is 13 amino acids. Trimming took off 3 bases at V and 2 bases at J, with 10 bases between the two ends. Looked up from germline, CDR1 is SQVTM and CDR2 is ANQGSEA. CDR3 in amino acids: CSVDREENYGYTF. The CDR3 DNA is TGCAGCGTTGATAGGGAGGAAAACTATGGCTACACCTTC.

The chain has TRBV23-1 and TRBJ2-3; 8 bases are shared with TRBD2. TRBV23-1 is an open reading frame, and its role is uncertain. Germline trimming cut 4 bases from V and 8 bases from J; bases unmatched to any gene: 14. This CDR3 region has 16 residues. In DNA, the CDR3 is TGCGCCAGCAGTCCATCGGGGGGGCTCAAAGTGGGTACGCAGTATTTT. Amino acids: CASSPSGGLKVGTQYF.

This sequence joins TRBV7-9 and TRBJ2-1, with TRBD2 matching over 9 bases. CDR1 SEHNR and CDR2 FQNEAQ come from the germline V gene (reference sequence). The CDR3 is made up of 16 amino acids. Trimming took 5 bases from V and 5 from J; bases not matched to a gene: 10. The CDR3 nucleotides read TGTGCCAGCAGCCCTAGCGGGGCCTCCCCCAACAATGAGCAGTTCTTC. Protein: CASSPSGASPNNEQFF.

The genes are TRBV5-1 and TRBJ2-1; D not certain. The CDR3 is made up of 15 amino acids. The germline gives CDR1 SGHRS, CDR2 YFSETQ. Trimming shortened V by 2 bases and J by 7 bases, and 16 bases separated the two germline ends. CDR3: CASSFGQALGNEQFF. CDR3 sequence (DNA): TGCGCCAGCAGCTTCGGTCAGGCGCTTGGGAATGAGCAGTTCTTC.

The chain employs TRBV7-9 and TRBJ2-5, with D tentatively TRBD1 (6 bases). The CDR3 is 15 amino acids. V was clipped by 1 base and J by 5 bases, with 14 bases between them. The germline V gene encodes CDR1 SEHNR and CDR2 FQNEAQ (reference sequence). The CDR3: CASSLDAGARETQYF. Here the CDR3 DNA reads TGTGCCAGCAGCTTAGACGCAGGGGCGCGGGAGACCCAGTACTTC.

The chain has TRBV11-3 and TRBJ1-3; 10 bases are a match to TRBD1. The CDR3 is 17 amino acids. Trimming took 5 bases from V and 2 from J; bases not matched to a gene: 9. Germline loops: CDR1 SGHNT, CDR2 YENEEA. The CDR3 DNA is TGTGCCAGCAGCCACCGGGGGACAGGGGCGACTGGAAACACCATATATTTT. Its translation is CASSHRGTGATGNTIYF.

This rearrangement joins TRBV6-5 to TRBJ1-3; D is ambiguous. Trimming removed 5 bases from V and 3 bases from J, with 11 bases in between. The CDR3 sequence is 14 residues long. The V gene's germline CDR1 is MNHEY and CDR2 SVGAGI. CDR3 sequence reads: CASSREGGGNTIYF. In DNA, the CDR3 is TGTGCCAGCAGTCGTGAGGGCGGTGGAAACACCATATATTTT.

This chain uses TRBV30 with TRBJ1-4; no clear D. Germline V CDR1 and CDR2: GTSNPN, SVGIG (reference sequence). The CDR3 extends over 14 amino acids. The V end lost 1 base, the J end lost 8 bases, and 14 bases lay between the germline ends. The CDR3 region is CAWSGSQRKEKLFF. CDR3 DNA: TGTGCCTGGAGTGGCTCCCAGCGCAAGGAAAAACTGTTTTTT.

In this sample, this clone turned up a few times. The V gene is TRBV6-5, the J gene TRBJ2-1; TRBD2 might be the D (5 bases). Germline values: CDR1 MNHEY, CDR2 SVGAGI. Trimming removed 6 bases at V and 8 bases at J, with 14 bases between. The CDR3 consists of 13 residues. The CDR3 sequence is CASSSGLLDEQFF. Written as DNA, the CDR3 is TGTGCCAGCAGCTCCGGACTCTTAGATGAGCAGTTCTTC.

This chain joins TRBV30 and TRBJ1-6; possible D gene TRBD1, 6 bases. The CDR3 length is 13 residues. CDR1 GTSNPN and CDR2 SVGIG come from the germline V gene (reference sequence). The V end lost 1 base, the J end lost 7 bases, and 8 bases lay between the germline ends. CDR3 DNA: TGTGCCTGGAGTGGGACAGCAAATTCACCCCTCCACTTT. It specifies CAWSGTANSPLHF.

The chain has TRBV10-3 and TRBJ2-1, with D perhaps matching TRBD2 (5 bases). Trimming cost V 2 bases and J 9 bases, with 11 bases left between them. CDR3 length: 13 amino acids. Germline lookup yields CDR1 ENHRY and CDR2 SYGVKD. In nucleotides, the CDR3 is TGTGCCATCAGTGAGAATGAGGGCGGTGAGCAGTTCTTC. Translated: CAISENEGGEQFF.

DNA of the CDR3: TGTGCCTGGAGAAATAAGACAGGGTACTCCTATAATTCACCCCTCCACTTT. It codes for CAWRNKTGYSYNSPLHF. This chain connects TRBV30 to TRBJ1-6, with 7 bases aligning to TRBD1. V was clipped by 3 bases and J by 0 bases; unmatched bases: 8. Germline loops: CDR1 GTSNPN, CDR2 SVGIG (reference sequence). CDR3 length equals 17 residues. The full variable domain, rest sourced from reference TRBV30 and TRBJ1-6, is SQTIHQWPATLVQPVGSPLSLECTVEGTSNPNLYWYRQAAGRGLQLLFYSVGIGQISSEVPQNLSASRPQDRQFILSSKKLLLSDSGFYLCAWRNKTGYSYNSPLHFGNGTRLTVT.

The J gene is TRBJ2-1, the V gene TRBV19; TRBD2 matches 15 bases. CDR3 length: 14 residues. The V segment lost 5 bases and the J segment 9 bases; nucleotides outside the gene matches: 2. Germline loops: CDR1 LNHDA, CDR2 SQIVND (reference sequence). The DNA for the CDR3 is TGTGCCAGTAGTGCGGGACTAGCGGGAGGTGAGCAGTTCTTC. It specifies CASSAGLAGGEQFF. Using reference TRBV19 and TRBJ2-1 for the parts outside the CDR3, the full variable domain is DGGITQSPKYLFRKEGQNVTLSCEQNLNHDAMYWYRQDPGQGLRLIYYSQIVNDFQKGDIAEGYSVSREKKESFPLTVTSAQKNPTAFYLCASSAGLAGGEQFFGPGTRLTVL.

The J gene is TRBJ2-3, the V gene TRBV19; the match to TRBD1 covers 8 bases. The CDR3 spans 16 residues. V shed 6 bases and J 2 bases; nucleotides not matched to a gene: 10. Germline CDR1 is LNHDA and CDR2 is SQIVND (reference sequence). CDR3 region: CASSRTGTLLTDTQYF. In nucleotides, the CDR3 is TGTGCCAGTAGCCGGACAGGGACCCTTCTCACAGATACGCAGTATTTT.

This clone was recorded once. The rearrangement joins TRBV19 to TRBJ2-7, with D unresolved. The germline CDR1 and CDR2 sequences are LNHDA and SQIVND (reference sequence). Trimming stripped 3 bases from V and 0 bases from J, with 6 bases between. This CDR3 spans 13 amino acids. CDR3 region: CASSMALSYEQYF. CDR3 in DNA: TGTGCCAGTAGTATGGCTCTCTCCTACGAGCAGTACTTC. Complete variable domain (other parts from reference TRBV19 and TRBJ2-7): DGGITQSPKYLFRKEGQNVTLSCEQNLNHDAMYWYRQDPGQGLRLIYYSQIVNDFQKGDIAEGYSVSREKKESFPLTVTSAQKNPTAFYLCASSMALSYEQYFGPGTRLTVT.